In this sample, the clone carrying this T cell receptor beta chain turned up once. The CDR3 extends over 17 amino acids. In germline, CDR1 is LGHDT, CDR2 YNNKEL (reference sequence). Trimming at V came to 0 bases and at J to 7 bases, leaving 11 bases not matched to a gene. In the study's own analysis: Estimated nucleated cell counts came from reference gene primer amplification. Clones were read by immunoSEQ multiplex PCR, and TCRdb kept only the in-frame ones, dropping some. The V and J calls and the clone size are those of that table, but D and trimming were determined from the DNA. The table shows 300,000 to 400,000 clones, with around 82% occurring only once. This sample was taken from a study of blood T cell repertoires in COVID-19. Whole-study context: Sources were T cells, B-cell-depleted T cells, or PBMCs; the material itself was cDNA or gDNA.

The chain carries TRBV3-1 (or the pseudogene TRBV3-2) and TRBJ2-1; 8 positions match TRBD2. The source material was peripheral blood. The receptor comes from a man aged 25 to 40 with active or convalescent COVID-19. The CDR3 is CASSQDAAGGKGNEQFF. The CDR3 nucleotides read TGTGCCAGCAGCCAAGATGCGGCGGGGGGAAAGGGGAATGAGCAGTTCTTC.